This T cell receptor beta chain is from a study of a mutant IDH1 vaccine in newly diagnosed glioma. Study-level background: There were approximately 60% males and roughly 38% females among treated patients, whose mean age was 40.4 years. Patients had received radiotherapy, temozolomide, or both previously, most receiving both. Findings of the study overall: Changes in top peripheral clonotypes did not appear linked to pseudoprogression.

Profiled with immunoSEQ multiplex PCR; TCRdb holds only in-frame clones, not every one. This table holds 40,000 or so clones, roughly 92% found once. Sample time point: baseline, week 1 (first vaccination visit). Treatment of the sample: pre-vaccination baseline after standard-of-care therapy. Concerning this clone: Its specificity is not known.

CDR3 length: 15 amino acids. In germline, CDR1 is SEHNR, CDR2 FQNEAQ (reference sequence). Trimming cost V 2 bases and J 4 bases, with 14 bases left between them. The sequence was obtained from a man between 18 and 29 years old with glioma. Material: PBMCs, obtained from a glioma patient treated with radiotherapy, temozolomide or both. V usage is TRBV7-9 and J usage is TRBJ1-1; TRBD1 might be the D (6 bases). CDR3: CASSLTGTDGTEAFF. The DNA of the CDR3 is TGTGCCAGCAGCTTAACAGGGACTGATGGCACTGAAGCTTTCTTT.